These 22 T cell receptor beta chains were sequenced from one sample in a study of blood T cell repertoires in COVID-19. Measured with immunoSEQ multiplex PCR; TCRdb has only the in-frame clones, and not every one. The sample lists roughly 160,000 clones, about 84% occurring once. The sequencing sample was made of PBMCs or T cells enriched from blood (not recorded which). These receptors were obtained from a middle-aged woman with acute COVID-19.

This CDR3 reads CASSDLAGDTDTQYF. In DNA, the CDR3 is TGTGCCAGCAGTGACCTAGCGGGGGACACAGATACGCAGTATTTT. The chain uses TRBV6-4 and TRBJ2-3; 10 bases are shared with TRBD2. The CDR3 length is 15 residues. The V gene end was trimmed by 2 bases and the J gene end by 2 bases; junction bases not matched to a gene: 1. The V gene's germline CDR1 is MRHNA and CDR2 SNTAGT.

V usage is TRBV5-6 and J usage is TRBJ2-7; TRBD2 matches 12 bases. V lost 4 bases to trimming and J lost 8 bases; unmatched junction nucleotides: 13. Germline-derived CDR1 and CDR2 are SGHDT and YYEEEE. This CDR3 comprises 16 residues. The CDR3 protein is CASSTTSLAGGPKQYF. The CDR3 DNA sequence: TGTGCCAGCAGCACAACCTCGCTAGCGGGAGGGCCCAAGCAGTACTTC.

The chain uses TRBV11-3 and TRBJ1-2; tentative D call: TRBD1 (5 bases). Germline assignment: CDR1 SGHNT and CDR2 YENEEA. The CDR3 contains 12 residues. The V gene lost 5 bases and the J gene lost 6 bases, with 10 bases spanning the gap. CDR3 protein: CASSRPGDGYTF. The CDR3 DNA is TGTGCCAGCAGCCGGCCGGGGGATGGCTACACCTTC. The whole variable domain, remainder taken from reference TRBV11-3 and TRBJ1-2, is EAGVVQSPRYKIIEKKQPVAFWCNPISGHNTLYWYLQNLGQGPELLIRYENEEAVDDSQLPKDRFSAERLKGVDSTLKIQPAELGDSAVYLCASSRPGDGYTFGSGTRLTVV.

In its sample, this clone was seen a few times. The rearrangement joins TRBV5-6 to TRBJ2-6, with D hard to call. V was clipped by 3 bases and J by 0 bases, with 7 bases between them. This CDR3 contains 15 residues. Germline-derived CDR1 and CDR2 are SGHDT and YYEEEE. CDR3 region: CASSSIVSGANVLTF. Written as DNA, the CDR3 is TGTGCCAGCAGCTCCATAGTCTCTGGGGCCAACGTCCTGACTTTC.

V and J are TRBV6-5 and TRBJ1-1; 8 positions agree with TRBD1. The CDR3 is 15 amino acids. The V gene end was trimmed by 4 bases and the J gene end by 5 bases; junction bases not matched to a gene: 9. Per the germline V gene, CDR1 is MNHEY and CDR2 is SVGAGI. The DNA of the CDR3 is TGTGCCAGCAGTTCGGGACAGGACTATAGTACTGAAGCTTTCTTT. Its translation: CASSSGQDYSTEAFF.

This clone was seen once. The V gene is TRBV9, the J gene TRBJ2-5; 12 nucleotides agree with TRBD2. CDR1 and CDR2 (germline): SGDLS, YYNGEE. The CDR3 covers 15 residues. J gave up 7 bases and V 2 bases, and 6 bases lay outside the gene matches. The CDR3 sequence is CASSVDTTSGGTQYF. The CDR3, as DNA: TGTGCCAGCAGCGTGGATACGACTAGCGGGGGGACCCAGTACTTC.

V usage is TRBV27 and J usage is TRBJ2-3; 10 bases fit TRBD2. V was pared by 3 bases and J by 10 bases, with 10 bases of the junction left unmatched. This CDR3 spans 15 amino acids. Germline values: CDR1 MNHEY, CDR2 SMNVEV (reference sequence). CDR3 amino acids: CASSFRTSGGAAQYF. CDR3 DNA sequence: TGTGCCAGCAGTTTCCGGACTAGCGGAGGGGCCGCGCAGTATTTT.

The table lists this clone with a few counts. This chain joins TRBV5-1 and TRBJ2-5; TRBD2 matches at 10 bases. Unmatched junction bases numbered 4, after V lost 0 bases and J lost 2 bases. The CDR3 extends over 16 amino acids. The germline CDR1 and CDR2 sequences are SGHRS and YFSETQ. In nucleotides, the CDR3 is TGCGCCAGCAGCTTGGAAGTAGCGGGAGGACAAGAGACCCAGTACTTC. Translated: CASSLEVAGGQETQYF.

This chain joins TRBV7-9 and TRBJ2-3; a possible D gene is TRBD1 (6 bases). The V end was cut by 1 base, the J end by 4 bases, with 12 bases between. The CDR3 sequence is 15 residues long. Germline V gives CDR1 SEHNR, CDR2 FQNEAQ (reference sequence). The CDR3 region has the DNA TGTGCCAGCAGCTTAGGACTTCAGGGGTCAGATACGCAGTATTTT. Translating gives CASSLGLQGSDTQYF.

V gene TRBV10-3 combines with J gene TRBJ2-7; TRBD1 matches 8 bases. The V and J ends lost 7 bases and 9 bases, in that order; junction bases with no gene match: 11. Germline values: CDR1 ENHRY, CDR2 SYGVKD. The CDR3 is 13 residues long. CDR3 nucleotide sequence: TGTGCCATCATGGGTCAAGACAGGGGTCTGCAGTACTTC. This translates into CAIMGQDRGLQYF.

This clone was picked up one time. This chain connects TRBV4-2 to TRBJ1-1; TRBD1 is a possible D gene (5 bases). The V end lost 2 bases, the J end lost 5 bases, and 12 bases lay between the germline ends. Germline V gives CDR1 LGHNA, CDR2 YNFKEQ. This CDR3 spans 14 amino acids. This CDR3 reads CASSQPDKITEAFF. CDR3 nucleotides: TGTGCCAGCAGCCAACCGGACAAAATAACTGAAGCTTTCTTT.

The chain is built from TRBV5-4 and TRBJ2-3; TRBD2 matches at 8 bases. The CDR3 loop spans 16 amino acids. Germline CDR1 is SGHNT and CDR2 is YYREEE (reference sequence). V lost 2 bases and J lost 5; bases outside the gene matches: 10. CDR3 nucleotides: TGTGCCAGCAGCTTAAAGCTAGCGGGCCCAGGAGATACGCAGTATTTT. Translating it yields CASSLKLAGPGDTQYF. The full variable domain, its missing parts supplied by reference TRBV5-4 and TRBJ2-3, is ETGVTQSPTHLIKTRGQQVTLRCSSQSGHNTVSWYQQALGQGPQFIFQYYREEENGRGNFPPRFSGLQFPNYSSELNVNALELDDSALYLCASSLKLAGPGDTQYFGPGTRLTVL.

J is TRBJ2-1 and V is TRBV7-9, with TRBD2 as a possible D gene (5 bases). CDR3 length equals 13 residues. The ends were cut back, 8 bases at V and 6 bases at J, with 14 bases in the middle. Germline assignment: CDR1 SEHNR and CDR2 FQNEAQ (reference sequence). The chain's CDR3 is CASGVASSNEQFF. The DNA of the CDR3 is TGTGCCAGCGGGGTAGCTAGCAGCAATGAGCAGTTCTTC. Using reference TRBV7-9 and TRBJ2-1 for the parts outside the CDR3, the full variable domain is DTGVSQNPRHKITKRGQNVTFRCDPISEHNRLYWYRQTLGQGPEFLTYFQNEAQLEKSRLLSDRFSAERPKGSFSTLEIQRTEQGDSAMYLCASGVASSNEQFFGPGTRLTVL.

The chain's CDR3 is CSASLAGGPGTQYF. CDR3 DNA sequence: TGCAGTGCTAGTCTAGCGGGAGGGCCGGGAACGCAGTATTTT. The chain links TRBV20-1 to TRBJ2-3; the match to TRBD2 covers 12 bases. Looked up from germline, CDR1 is DFQATT and CDR2 is SNEGSKA (reference sequence). Unmatched junction bases numbered 7, after V lost 3 bases and J lost 9 bases. The CDR3 loop spans 14 amino acids.

The rearrangement uses TRBV6-5 and TRBJ1-1; D gene unclear. Germline V gene lookup returns CDR1 MNHEY and CDR2 SVGAGI. This CDR3 has 13 amino acids. The V end lost 7 bases, the J end lost 8 bases, and 17 bases lay between the germline ends. CDR3 nucleotides: TGTGCCAGCACCCCCCGGGGAGTTTCCGAAGCTTTCTTT. This encodes CASTPRGVSEAFF.

The rearrangement uses TRBV28 and TRBJ2-1; D unresolved. Trimming removed 8 bases from V and 0 bases from J, with 8 bases in between. The CDR3 is 13 amino acids. CDR1 and CDR2 (germline): MDHEN, SYDVKM. In nucleotides, the CDR3 is TGTGCCAGCCGCTTGAGCTCCTACAATGAGCAGTTCTTC. Translation gives CASRLSSYNEQFF.

This sequence joins TRBV5-1 and TRBJ2-1, with 7 bases that match TRBD2. Germline V gene sequence: CDR1 SGHRS, CDR2 YFSETQ. The CDR3 extends over 14 amino acids. The V and J ends lost 4 bases and 10 bases, in that order; junction bases with no gene match: 11. CDR3 in amino acids: CASSLGGLVEEQFF. The CDR3 region has the DNA TGCGCCAGCAGCCTAGGAGGACTAGTCGAGGAGCAGTTCTTC.

The rearrangement links TRBV19 to TRBJ2-3, with D possibly matching TRBD2 (5 bases). Germline loops: CDR1 LNHDA, CDR2 SQIVND (reference sequence). Trimming removed 5 bases from V and 6 bases from J, with 18 bases in between. The CDR3 covers 15 residues. CDR3 in amino acids: CASSSRGGTSDTQYF. Here the CDR3 DNA reads TGTGCCAGTAGTTCCCGAGGAGGAACCTCCGATACGCAGTATTTT.

This sequence joins TRBV27 and TRBJ2-1; TRBD1 might be the D (5 bases). The CDR3 has 12 residues. Per germline, CDR1 MNHEY and CDR2 SMNVEV (reference sequence). The ends were cut back, 3 bases at V and 7 bases at J, with 7 bases in the middle. The CDR3 sequence is CASSFPGNEQFF. For the CDR3, the DNA is TGTGCCAGCAGTTTTCCAGGGAATGAGCAGTTCTTC.

The chain recombines TRBV21-1 with TRBJ2-1; the table names TRBD2, a call not compared with the DNA. TRBV21-1 is a pseudogene segment. CDR3 length: 22 residues. CDR3 in DNA: TGTGCCAGCAGCAATTCCGGCTCTCTGGGACTAGCGGGAGGGCCGTATGCCAATGAGCAGTTCTTC. It encodes CASSNSGSLGLAGGPYANEQFF.

This clone was seen a few times. The chain is built from TRBV15 and TRBJ2-3; unclear D gene. V was clipped by 0 bases and J by 0 bases, with 7 bases between them. From germline, CDR1 is LNHNV and CDR2 YYDKDF (reference sequence). The CDR3 covers 15 residues. The CDR3 nucleotides read TGTGCCACCAGCAGAGATCCAACTAGCACAGATACGCAGTATTTT. Amino acid sequence: CATSRDPTSTDTQYF. The complete variable domain, with remaining parts taken from reference TRBV15 and TRBJ2-3, reads DAMVIQNPRYQVTQFGKPVTLSCSQTLNHNVMYWYQQKSSQAPKLLFHYYDKDFNNEADTPDNFQSRRPNTSFCFLDIRSPGLGDTAMYLCATSRDPTSTDTQYFGPGTRLTVL.

V usage is TRBV13 and J usage is TRBJ1-2; D remains ambiguous. V was shortened by 6 bases and J by 7 bases, with 12 bases between the two germline ends. Germline-derived CDR1 and CDR2 are PRHDT and FYEKMQ (reference sequence). The length of the CDR3 is 12 residues. The CDR3 spells CASSMSRGGYTF. The CDR3, as DNA: TGTGCCAGCAGTATGTCTCGGGGTGGCTACACCTTC.